This record looks at one T cell receptor (beta chain) sequence and its context. In the original analysis: Researchers report that nucleated cell counts were estimated from reference gene primer amplification. Sequencing was performed with immunoSEQ multiplex PCR; in TCRdb, only in-frame clones are kept and a portion is missing. V, J and clone size are those of that table, while D and trimming were read from the DNA. The sample lists over 200,000 clones, 70% to 90% occurring once. The entry originates in a study of blood T cell repertoires in COVID-19. Looked up from germline, CDR1 is SGHRS and CDR2 is YFSETQ. CDR3 length: 13 amino acids. With 5 bases clipped from V and 8 bases from J, the junction kept 5 bases outside the gene matches. Participant age was roughly 18 to 95 years, and participants resided in roughly 25 US areas. Symptom resolution, clearance, or two negative PCRs marked the recovered donors of Cohort 3.

The TCR was taken from a woman between 45 and 60 years old who had recovered from COVID-19. The sequencing sample was made of PBMCs or T cells enriched from blood (not recorded which). The V gene is TRBV5-1, the J gene TRBJ2-1; 9 bases fit TRBD2. The CDR3 DNA is TGCGCCAGCAGAGGGACTAGCTTGGATGAGCAGTTCTTC. Its translation: CASRGTSLDEQFF.